The clone carrying this T cell receptor beta chain was found many times. TCRdb recomputed calls from the 5' RACE reads with MiXCR, one row per CDR3 protein. The profile covers 3,000 to 4,500 distinct CDR3 sequences, with around 20% appearing a single time and 72% taken by the ten largest. The time point was: sample taken at primary tumor resection. Without sorting, whole RNA was sequenced from tumor, nontumor lung or frozen PBMC. These data originate in a study of spatial heterogeneity in lung cancer. Turning to the study itself: Detection of beta-chain sequences consistently exceeded that of alpha-chain sequences.

The CDR3 has 16 amino acids. Germline-derived CDR1 and CDR2 are MNHEY and SMNVEV (reference sequence). The trim removed 8 bases at V and 3 bases at J, leaving 10 bases unmatched. The rearrangement links TRBV27 to TRBJ2-1; 10 nucleotides agree with TRBD2. Sequencing used PBMCs, obtained at surgery. This receptor was identified in a male donor with early-stage non-small cell lung cancer. The CDR3 loop reads CASYSASGSLYNEQFF. The CDR3 coding sequence is TGTGCCAGCTATTCGGCTAGCGGGAGTCTCTACAATGAGCAGTTCTTC.